These 27 T cell receptor beta chains originate from one sample sequenced in a study of shared clonotypes between healthy human individuals. Sequenced by immunoSEQ multiplex PCR; TCRdb stores in-frame clones only, minus some. In the table there are around 1.6 million clones, approximately 98% of which are singletons. The sample was naive CD4+ T cells sorted from blood. This sample's subset: CD45RA+ positively selected. Receptor source: a man aged 25-45 years in good health.

The chain links TRBV7-2 to TRBJ1-3; D ambiguous. V was shortened by 0 bases and J by 2 bases, with 8 bases between the two germline ends. The length of the CDR3 is 15 residues. Germline loops: CDR1 SGHTA, CDR2 FQGNSA. The DNA of the CDR3 is TGTGCCAGCAGCTTAGCACCTTCCCCTGGAAACACCATATATTTT. As protein: CASSLAPSPGNTIYF.

The chain has TRBV9 and TRBJ2-2, with a weak D call TRBD2 (6 bases). The CDR3 runs 15 residues. Trimming cost V 0 bases and J 4 bases, with 10 bases left between them. The germline CDR1 and CDR2 sequences are SGDLS and YYNGEE. The CDR3 DNA reads TGTGCCAGCAGCGTAGGAGGAGGGTTCACCGGGGAGCTGTTTTTT. Protein sequence: CASSVGGGFTGELFF.

J is TRBJ2-5 and V is TRBV19, with 12 bases identical to TRBD2. The germline V gene encodes CDR1 LNHDA and CDR2 SQIVND (reference sequence). This CDR3 is 15 amino acids long. The junction had 3 bases not matched to a gene; V was cut back by 6 bases and J by 1 base. The CDR3 sequence is CASRRLAGVQETQYF. The CDR3 nucleotides read TGTGCCAGTAGGAGACTAGCGGGAGTCCAAGAGACCCAGTACTTC.

As for this clone: Additional DNA sequences in this sample encode the identical CDR3. The chain combines TRBV10-3 with TRBJ1-5, with D unclear. V lost 2 bases to trimming and J lost 0 bases, with 8 bases between them. This CDR3 comprises 15 residues. Per germline, CDR1 ENHRY and CDR2 SYGVKD. Here the CDR3 reads CAISEGQTSNQPQHF. The CDR3 DNA sequence: TGTGCCATCAGTGAGGGGCAGACTAGCAATCAGCCCCAGCATTTT.

Here the CDR3 reads CASSPLTEGNTIYF. The DNA of the CDR3 is TGTGCCAGCTCACCATTGACGGAGGGAAACACCATATATTTT. The rearrangement links TRBV18 to TRBJ1-3; no firm D call. Trimming cost V 2 bases and J 4 bases, with 9 bases left between them. This CDR3 comprises 14 residues. Germline CDR1 KGHSH, CDR2 LQKENI.

V usage is TRBV29-1 and J usage is TRBJ2-2; 9 nucleotides match TRBD2. This CDR3 spans 15 amino acids. The ends lost 4 bases at V and 3 bases at J; junction bases unmatched: 6. Looked up from germline, CDR1 is SQVTM and CDR2 is ANQGSEA. CDR3 sequence: CSVGVLAGDTGELFF. CDR3 bases: TGCAGCGTTGGGGTCTTAGCGGGAGACACCGGGGAGCTGTTTTTT.

This chain connects TRBV4-2 to TRBJ2-3; D ambiguous. The germline V gene has CDR1 LGHNA and CDR2 YNFKEQ. The V end was cut by 5 bases, the J end by 6 bases, with 18 bases between. The CDR3 length is 15 residues. Here the CDR3 reads CASSAESRFSDTQYF. The CDR3 DNA reads as TGTGCCAGCAGCGCGGAGTCACGGTTTTCGGATACGCAGTATTTT.

The gene calls are TRBV11-2 and TRBJ1-1, with D uncertain. The CDR3 is made up of 13 amino acids. Germline-derived CDR1 and CDR2 are SGHAT and FQNNGV. V was clipped by 5 bases and J by 3 bases, with 10 bases between them. In nucleotides, the CDR3 is TGTGCCAGCAGCCCTACGCGGGACACTGAAGCTTTCTTT. Its protein is CASSPTRDTEAFF.

The chain uses TRBV6-5 and TRBJ2-5; perhaps TRBD1 as D (5 bases). The germline V and J ends were trimmed by 6 bases and 7 bases, with 21 bases remaining between them. The germline gives CDR1 MNHEY, CDR2 SVGAGI. This CDR3 contains 15 residues. Written as DNA, the CDR3 is TGTGCCAGCAGCCAAAGACAGTTCGATACGGGGACCCAGTACTTC. Its protein is CASSQRQFDTGTQYF.

CDR3 residues: CASSQAPQETQYF. CDR3 DNA: TGCGCCAGCAGCCAGGCCCCACAAGAGACCCAGTACTTC. The chain carries TRBV5-1 and TRBJ2-5; no clear D gene. Germline-derived CDR1 and CDR2 are SGHRS and YFSETQ. The V and J ends lost 4 bases and 2 bases respectively, with 9 bases between them. This CDR3 has 13 residues. Full variable domain (missing parts from reference TRBV5-1 and TRBJ2-5): KAGVTQTPRYLIKTRGQQVTLSCSPISGHRSVSWYQQTPGQGLQFLFEYFSETQRNKGNFPGRFSGRQFSNSRSEMNVSTLELGDSALYLCASSQAPQETQYFGPGTRLLVL.

This rearrangement joins TRBV7-3 to TRBJ2-7; the match to TRBD2 covers 11 bases. Germline trimming cut 5 bases from V and 7 bases from J; bases unmatched to any gene: 7. The CDR3 has 14 amino acids. Germline CDR1 is SGHTA and CDR2 is FQGTGA. This CDR3 is CASSPTSGSWEQYF. The CDR3 bases are TGTGCCAGCAGCCCCACTAGCGGGAGCTGGGAGCAGTACTTC. Full variable domain (rest looked up from reference TRBV7-3 and TRBJ2-7): GAGVSQTPSNKVTEKGKYVELRCDPISGHTALYWYRQSLGQGPEFLIYFQGTGAADDSGLPNDRFFAVRPEGSVSTLKIQRTERGDSAVYLCASSPTSGSWEQYFGPGTRLTVT.

The chain has TRBV18 and TRBJ2-5; TRBD2 aligns across 12 bases. The V segment lost 3 bases and the J segment 6 bases; nucleotides outside the gene matches: 5. Per the germline V gene, CDR1 is KGHSH and CDR2 is LQKENI. This CDR3 is 15 amino acids long. CDR3 nucleotides: TGTGCCAGCTCACCTCCGACTAGCGGGAGTCAGACCCAGTACTTC. The encoded protein is CASSPPTSGSQTQYF.

J is TRBJ1-4 and V is TRBV5-1; D gene uncertain. The CDR3 is made up of 14 amino acids. The V and J ends lost 0 bases and 4 bases respectively, with 7 bases between them. Germline CDR1 reads SGHRS; CDR2 reads YFSETQ. Here the CDR3 reads CASSLGGVNEKLFF. In DNA, the CDR3 is TGCGCCAGCAGCTTGGGGGGAGTTAATGAAAAACTGTTTTTT.

The rearrangement links TRBV27 to TRBJ2-7, with a weak D call TRBD1 (6 bases). CDR1 and CDR2 (germline): MNHEY, SMNVEV (reference sequence). This CDR3 has 16 amino acids. The V gene lost 6 bases and the J gene lost 4 bases, with 22 bases spanning the gap. As DNA, the CDR3 is TGTGCCAGCAGCCGAGGATCCCAGGGGTTTTGGTACGAGCAGTACTTC. Its protein is CASSRGSQGFWYEQYF.

As to this clone: Germline is not matched at one junction end, which may reflect a read error. The rearrangement uses TRBV6-6 and TRBJ2-3; D possibly corresponds to TRBD2 (5 bases). Germline CDR1 reads MNHNY; CDR2 reads SVGAGI (reference sequence). CDR3 length: 15 amino acids. The CDR3 DNA sequence: TGTGCCAGCAGTGCCTTTATAGGGAGCACGGATACGCAGTATTTT. This encodes CASSAFIGSTDTQYF.

The rearrangement links TRBV11-2 to TRBJ2-3, with D possibly being TRBD2 (6 bases). The length of the CDR3 is 15 residues. The V and J ends lost 2 bases and 14 bases respectively, with 23 bases between them. Per germline, CDR1 SGHAT and CDR2 FQNNGV. The CDR3 bases are TGTGCCAGCAGCTTAAGTTACGGGGGAAGGACGCAGTGGTATTTT. As protein: CASSLSYGGRTQWYF.

The J gene is TRBJ2-3, the V gene TRBV7-9; D gene ambiguous. With 5 bases removed from V and 2 bases from J, the gap between germline ends came to 14 bases. Germline lookup yields CDR1 SEHNR and CDR2 FQNEAQ (reference sequence). CDR3 length: 15 amino acids. The CDR3 is CASSPPSKHTDTQYF. The CDR3 nucleotides are TGTGCCAGCAGCCCCCCCAGTAAACACACAGATACGCAGTATTTT.

The chain joins TRBV6-6 to TRBJ2-7, with D tentatively TRBD2 (5 bases). V lost 7 bases and J lost 9, with 19 bases in between. The CDR3 consists of 13 residues. CDR1 is MNHNY, CDR2 SVGAGI, per germline (reference sequence). The DNA of the CDR3 is TGTGCCAGCACCTCCAAGGGCGGACTCGGGCAGTACTTC. Translation: CASTSKGGLGQYF.

The genes are TRBV20-1 and TRBJ1-1; D uncertain. Trimming removed 6 bases from V and 9 bases from J, with 14 bases in between. The CDR3 covers 11 residues. From germline, CDR1 is DFQATT and CDR2 SNEGSKA (reference sequence). The CDR3: CSAMDRVKAFF. Written as DNA, the CDR3 is TGCAGTGCAATGGACCGAGTGAAAGCTTTCTTT.

V is TRBV5-1 and J is TRBJ2-7, with 7 bases aligning to TRBD2. This CDR3 is built from 14 residues. Germline loops: CDR1 SGHRS, CDR2 YFSETQ. V was pared by 5 bases and J by 3 bases, with 8 bases of the junction left unmatched. In nucleotides, the CDR3 is TGCGCCAGCAGAATGGAACTAGCGATCTACGAGCAGTACTTC. This translates into CASRMELAIYEQYF.

This clone was counted once. This chain joins TRBV10-3 and TRBJ2-1; 12 nucleotides agree with TRBD2. Germline assignment: CDR1 ENHRY and CDR2 SYGVKD. There are 15 residues in the CDR3. After removal of 6 bases from V and 10 bases from J, the junction contained 10 bases not matched to a gene. The CDR3 nucleotides read TGTGCCATCAGCCTTCCTAGCGGGAGGGCCGTAGAGCAGTTCTTC. It yields the protein CAISLPSGRAVEQFF.

The CDR3: CASPMRGQGNSNQPQHF. The CDR3, as DNA: TGTGCCAGCCCCATGAGGGGGCAGGGCAATAGCAATCAGCCCCAGCATTTT. This chain links TRBV27 with TRBJ1-5; 7 bases agree with TRBD1. Unmatched junction bases numbered 13, after V lost 8 bases and J lost 0 bases. The CDR3 spans 17 residues. Germline V gene lookup returns CDR1 MNHEY and CDR2 SMNVEV (reference sequence).

The rearrangement joins TRBV30 to TRBJ2-5; 7 positions agree with TRBD1. The ends lost 2 bases at V and 13 bases at J; junction bases unmatched: 10. Germline V gene data show CDR1 as GTSNPN and CDR2 as SVGIG (reference sequence). The CDR3 extends over 12 amino acids. The CDR3 bases are TGTGCCTGGAGTCCGGGACAGTTCGTTCCGTACTTC. The encoded protein is CAWSPGQFVPYF.

The chain couples TRBV29-1 to TRBJ2-5; 12 bases match TRBD2. Germline CDR1 SQVTM, CDR2 ANQGSEA. The CDR3 consists of 13 residues. J lost 5 bases, V lost 7 bases, and 5 bases had no gene match. In DNA, the CDR3 is TGCAGCGCCGCTAGCGGGAGGGGGGAGACCCAGTACTTC. Protein sequence: CSAASGRGETQYF.

The chain combines TRBV28 with TRBJ2-7, with 9 bases matching TRBD1. The CDR3 is 18 amino acids. Trimming took 3 bases from V and 2 from J; bases not matched to a gene: 14. Germline V gives CDR1 MDHEN, CDR2 SYDVKM. For the CDR3, the DNA is TGTGCCAGCAGTTTTTTACGGTCTGGGACAGGGAGTGCCTACGAGCAGTACTTC. It yields the protein CASSFLRSGTGSAYEQYF.

The chain is built from TRBV19 and TRBJ2-7; 10 positions match TRBD2. The CDR3 loop spans 15 amino acids. V shed 6 bases and J 3 bases; nucleotides not matched to a gene: 8. The germline CDR1 and CDR2 sequences are LNHDA and SQIVND (reference sequence). CDR3 bases: TGTGCCAGTAGAGGTAGCGGGAGGCCCCTCTACGAGCAGTACTTC. This translates into CASRGSGRPLYEQYF. Combining the CDR3 with reference TRBV19 and TRBJ2-7 gives the whole variable domain DGGITQSPKYLFRKEGQNVTLSCEQNLNHDAMYWYRQDPGQGLRLIYYSQIVNDFQKGDIAEGYSVSREKKESFPLTVTSAQKNPTAFYLCASRGSGRPLYEQYFGPGTRLTVT.

With regard to this clone: Other DNA sequences from this sample encode an identical CDR3 as well. The chain recombines TRBV5-1 with TRBJ1-1; D might be TRBD1 (6 bases). Trimming shortened V by 5 bases and J by 0 bases, and 11 bases separated the two germline ends. CDR3 length: 14 residues. Germline CDR1 and CDR2: SGHRS and YFSETQ. The CDR3 is CASRVQGMNTEAFF. The CDR3 DNA is TGCGCCAGCAGAGTACAGGGAATGAACACTGAAGCTTTCTTT.